This T cell receptor (beta chain) came from a study of CD8 T cells in ankylosing spondylitis. Study conclusions and caveats: About 8 highly homologous variants made up a TCR beta motif, and this motif appeared characteristic of ankylosing spondylitis blood. Past studies reported some motif variants in reactive arthritis synovial fluid and blood.

As regards this clonotype: Antigen unknown.

5'-RACE, quantitative and with molecular barcodes, yielded the TCR beta libraries. TCRdb reanalysed the 5' RACE reads using MiXCR and keeps one entry per CDR3 protein. The sample shows around 390,000 distinct CDR3 sequences, more than 20% of them seen only once. V lost 0 bases, J lost 8 bases, and 8 bases lay in between. Looked up from germline, CDR1 is SGHDT and CDR2 is YYEEEE. The CDR3 extends over 12 amino acids. The sequenced sample consisted of blood, either unsorted or a sorted T cell fraction (not recorded which). The rearrangement links TRBV5-6 to TRBJ1-2, with a weak D call TRBD1 (5 bases). The receptor's source is a male donor with ankylosing spondylitis. In DNA form, the CDR3 reads TGTGCCAGCAGCTTGGTGGGGCCGGGCTACACCTTC. Amino acids: CASSLVGPGYTF.